This T cell receptor beta chain originates from a study of CD8+CD57+ T cells in acquired aplastic anemia. Study background: Recorded DNA amounts for sorted CD4+ and CD8+ cells had an average of 3.2 ug.

Germline V gene data show CDR1 as SEHNR and CDR2 as FQNEAQ (reference sequence). The CDR3 consists of 15 residues. TCR beta VDJ combinations and CDR3 sequences were profiled from genomic DNA. TCRdb fed the reads into MiXCR, producing one record per CDR3 protein. The sample lists approximately 180,000 distinct CDR3 sequences, 63% occurring once. Whoever was chosen for sequencing had shown CD8+CD57+ cell expansion by flow cytometry. The study, taken as a whole, reports: A set of 25 to 35 CD8+ CDR3 sequences was shared between patients and controls, and these sequences appeared highly expressed in patients.

Concerning this clonotype: The target antigen is unknown. The junction departs from the called germline gene at one end, perhaps through a read error.

V gene TRBV7-9 combines with J gene TRBJ1-6; 7 bases align to TRBD1. The receptor's source is a human donor with aplastic anemia. Sample: sorted CD4+, CD8+, or CD8+CD57+ T cells (not recorded which) from PBMCs. CDR3 DNA: TGTGCCGGCAGCTTAACAGGGGTTGAGGATTCACCCCTCCACTTT. Translated, it gives CAGSLTGVEDSPLHF.